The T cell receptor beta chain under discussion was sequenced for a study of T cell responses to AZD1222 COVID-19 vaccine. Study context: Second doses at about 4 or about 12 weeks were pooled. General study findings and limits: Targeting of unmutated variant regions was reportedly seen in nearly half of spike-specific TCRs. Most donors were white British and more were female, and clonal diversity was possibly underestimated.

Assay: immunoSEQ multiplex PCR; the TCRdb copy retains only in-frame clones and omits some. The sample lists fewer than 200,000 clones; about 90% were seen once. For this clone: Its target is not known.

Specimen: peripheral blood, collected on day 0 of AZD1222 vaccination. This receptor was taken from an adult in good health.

The CDR3 region is CASSLIPGPNQPQHF. Here the CDR3 DNA reads TGCGCCAGCAGCTTGATACCGGGCCCCAATCAGCCCCAGCATTTT. The chain joins TRBV5-1 to TRBJ1-5; D is unresolved. Per the germline V gene, CDR1 is SGHRS and CDR2 is YFSETQ. This CDR3 has 15 residues. The germline V and J ends were trimmed by 1 base and 3 bases, with 11 bases remaining between them.